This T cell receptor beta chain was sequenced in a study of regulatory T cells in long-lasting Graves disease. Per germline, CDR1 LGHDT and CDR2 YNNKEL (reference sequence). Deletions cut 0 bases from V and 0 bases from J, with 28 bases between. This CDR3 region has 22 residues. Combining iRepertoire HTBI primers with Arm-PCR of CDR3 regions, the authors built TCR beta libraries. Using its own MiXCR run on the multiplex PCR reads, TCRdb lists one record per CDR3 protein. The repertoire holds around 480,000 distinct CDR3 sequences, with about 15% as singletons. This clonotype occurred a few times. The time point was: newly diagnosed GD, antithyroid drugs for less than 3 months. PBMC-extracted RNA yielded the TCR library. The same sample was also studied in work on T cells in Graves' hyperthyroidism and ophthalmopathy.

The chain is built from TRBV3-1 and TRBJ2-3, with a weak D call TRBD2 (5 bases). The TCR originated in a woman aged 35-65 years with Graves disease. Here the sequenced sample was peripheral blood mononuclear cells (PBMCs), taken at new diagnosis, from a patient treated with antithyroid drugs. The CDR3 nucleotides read TGTGCCAGCAGCCAAGATGAGTGGGGAAGCGGAGAGACGTTCTATAGCACAGATACGCAGTATTTT. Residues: CASSQDEWGSGETFYSTDTQYF.